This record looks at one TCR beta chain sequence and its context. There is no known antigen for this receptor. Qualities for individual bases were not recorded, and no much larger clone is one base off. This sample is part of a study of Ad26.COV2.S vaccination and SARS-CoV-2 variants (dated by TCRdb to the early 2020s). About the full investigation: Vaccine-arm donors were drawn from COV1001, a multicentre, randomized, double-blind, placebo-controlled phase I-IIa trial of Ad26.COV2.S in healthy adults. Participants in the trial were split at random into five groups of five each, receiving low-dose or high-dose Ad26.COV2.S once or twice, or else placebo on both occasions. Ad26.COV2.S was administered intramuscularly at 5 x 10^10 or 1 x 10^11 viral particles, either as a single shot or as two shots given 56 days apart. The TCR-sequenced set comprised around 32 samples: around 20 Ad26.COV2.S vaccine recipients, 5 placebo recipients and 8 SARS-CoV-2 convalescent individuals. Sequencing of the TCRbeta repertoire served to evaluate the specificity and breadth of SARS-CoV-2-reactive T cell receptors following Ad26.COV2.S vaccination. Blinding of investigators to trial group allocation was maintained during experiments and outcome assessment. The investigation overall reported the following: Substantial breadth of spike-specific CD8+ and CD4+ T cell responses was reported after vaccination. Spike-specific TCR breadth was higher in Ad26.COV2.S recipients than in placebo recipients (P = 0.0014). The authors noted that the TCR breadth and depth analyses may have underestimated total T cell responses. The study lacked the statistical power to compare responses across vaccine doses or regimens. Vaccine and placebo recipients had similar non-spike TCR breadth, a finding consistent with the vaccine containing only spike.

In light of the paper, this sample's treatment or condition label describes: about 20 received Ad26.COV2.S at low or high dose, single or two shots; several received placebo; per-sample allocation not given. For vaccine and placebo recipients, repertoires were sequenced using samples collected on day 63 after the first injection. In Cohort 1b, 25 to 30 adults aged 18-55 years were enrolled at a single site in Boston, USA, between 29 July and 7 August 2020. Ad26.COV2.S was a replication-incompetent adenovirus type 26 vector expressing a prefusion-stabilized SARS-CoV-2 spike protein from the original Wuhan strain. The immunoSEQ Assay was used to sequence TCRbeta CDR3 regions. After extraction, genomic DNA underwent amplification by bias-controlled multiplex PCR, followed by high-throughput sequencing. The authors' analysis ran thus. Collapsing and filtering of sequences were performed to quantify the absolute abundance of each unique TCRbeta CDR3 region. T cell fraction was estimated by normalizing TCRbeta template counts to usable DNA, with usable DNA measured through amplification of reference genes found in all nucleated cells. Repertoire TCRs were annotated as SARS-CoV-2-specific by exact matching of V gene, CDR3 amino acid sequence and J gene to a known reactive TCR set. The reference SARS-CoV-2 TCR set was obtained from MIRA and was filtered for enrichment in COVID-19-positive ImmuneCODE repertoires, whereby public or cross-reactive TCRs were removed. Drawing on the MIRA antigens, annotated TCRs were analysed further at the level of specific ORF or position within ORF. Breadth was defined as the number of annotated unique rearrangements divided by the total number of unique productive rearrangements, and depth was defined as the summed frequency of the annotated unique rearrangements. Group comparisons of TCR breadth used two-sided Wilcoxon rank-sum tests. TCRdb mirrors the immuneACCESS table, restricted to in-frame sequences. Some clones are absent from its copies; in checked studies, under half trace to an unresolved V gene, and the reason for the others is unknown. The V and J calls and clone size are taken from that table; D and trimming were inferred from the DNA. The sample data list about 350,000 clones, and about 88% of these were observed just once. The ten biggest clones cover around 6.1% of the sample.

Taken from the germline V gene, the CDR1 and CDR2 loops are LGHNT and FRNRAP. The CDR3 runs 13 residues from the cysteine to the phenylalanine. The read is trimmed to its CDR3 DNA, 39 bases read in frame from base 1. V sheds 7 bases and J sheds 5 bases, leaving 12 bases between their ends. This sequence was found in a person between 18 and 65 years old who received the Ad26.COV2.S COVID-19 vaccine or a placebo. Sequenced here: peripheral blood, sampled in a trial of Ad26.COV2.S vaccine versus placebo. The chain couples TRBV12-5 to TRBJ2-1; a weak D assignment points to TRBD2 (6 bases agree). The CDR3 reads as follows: CASALGGNNEQFF. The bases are TGTGCTAGTGCCCTGGGGGGAAACAATGAGCAGTTCTTC. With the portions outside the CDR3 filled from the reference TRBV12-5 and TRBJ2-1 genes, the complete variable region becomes DARVTQTPRHKVTEMGQEVTMRCQPILGHNTVFWYRQTMMQGLELLAYFRNRAPLDDSGMPKDRFSAEMPDATLATLKIQPSEPRDSAVYFCASALGGNNEQFFGPGTRLTVL.